The 11 T cell receptor beta chains below were found in one sample sequenced in a study of HIV-infected patients and healthy controls (dated by TCRdb to the mid-2010s). Whole blood was used without cell fractionation, so all unsorted peripheral T cells were reflected in the repertoire. Receptors were amplified or captured by 5' RACE. Sequencer: Illumina MiSeq. SuperScript III was used to reverse transcribe 500 ng RNA with primers targeting the alpha and beta constant regions. Separate alpha and beta chain libraries were generated by chain-specific third strand synthesis with multiplexing indices. TCRdb cleaned the public reads at Q25 with fastp, built clones with MiXCR and kept in-frame beta chains. Identical CDR3 proteins give one entry, which carries the most common genes and DNA. The sample table holds 20,000 to 30,000 distinct CDR3 sequences, of which roughly 8.7% were seen once. Of the sample, 3.5% to 4.5% falls within the top ten clones.

The sample consisted of blood. These receptors originate from an adult in good health.

This clonotype showed up many times. The chain joins TRBV20-1 to TRBJ1-5; D uncertain. The CDR3 is 13 residues long. V was cut by 6 bases and J by 2 bases, with 11 bases left in between. CDR1 and CDR2 from the germline V gene are DFQATT and SNEGSKA (reference sequence). For the CDR3, the DNA is TGCAGTGCGGCGATTGGGGGCAATCAGCCCCAGCATTTT. Translation gives CSAAIGGNQPQHF.

In its sample, this clonotype was seen many times. The chain joins TRBV25-1 to TRBJ1-1, with 7 nucleotides matching TRBD1. Unmatched junction bases numbered 6, after V lost 6 bases and J lost 2 bases. Germline lookup yields CDR1 MGHDK and CDR2 SYGVNS. The CDR3 spans 14 residues. The CDR3 DNA reads as TGTGCCAGCAGGGAGACAGGGAGCAACACTGAAGCTTTCTTT. It encodes CASRETGSNTEAFF.

This clonotype was observed a few times. This rearrangement joins TRBV10-3 to TRBJ1-1, with 9 positions matching TRBD1. The V segment lost 10 bases and the J segment 1 base; nucleotides outside the gene matches: 1. Germline lookup yields CDR1 ENHRY and CDR2 SYGVKD. The CDR3 consists of 12 residues. In nucleotides, the CDR3 is TGTGCCACGGGACAGGGGAACACTGAAGCTTTCTTT. This sequence encodes CATGQGNTEAFF.

This clonotype occurred many times. The rearrangement links TRBV10-3 to TRBJ2-3, with TRBD2 as a possible D gene (5 bases). Germline loops: CDR1 ENHRY, CDR2 SYGVKD. CDR3 size: 13 residues. V was cut by 11 bases and J by 2 bases, with 14 bases left in between. The CDR3 is CAYRGGDTDTQYF. Written as DNA, the CDR3 is TGTGCCTACCGTGGAGGAGACACAGATACGCAGTATTTT.

This clonotype was recorded a few times. The rearrangement links TRBV19 to TRBJ2-4; the D gene is possibly TRBD1 (6 bases). This CDR3 is 14 amino acids long. CDR1 is LNHDA and CDR2 is SQIVND in the germline V gene (reference sequence). The V end was cut by 4 bases, the J end by 6 bases, with 13 bases between. The CDR3 nucleotides are TGTGCCAGTAGTACACAGGGCAGGGGAAACATTCAGTACTTC. Protein: CASSTQGRGNIQYF.

This clonotype was detected many times. The genes are TRBV9 and TRBJ1-2; no definite D call. V was cut by 6 bases and J by 0 bases, with 6 bases left in between. The germline V gene has CDR1 SGDLS and CDR2 YYNGEE. The CDR3 loop spans 12 amino acids. In DNA, the CDR3 is TGTGCCAGCACGGCTGCTAACTATGGCTACACCTTC. This gives the protein CASTAANYGYTF.

This clonotype appeared many times. The chain joins TRBV7-3 to TRBJ1-5; D gene ambiguous. V gave up 0 bases and J gave up 5 bases, with 5 bases separating them. Germline V lookup: CDR1 SGHTA, CDR2 FQGTGA. The CDR3 loop spans 13 amino acids. This CDR3 reads CASSLTRDQPQHF. CDR3 in DNA: TGTGCCAGCAGCTTAACGAGGGATCAGCCCCAGCATTTT.

The chain uses TRBV12-3 or TRBV12-4 and TRBJ1-1; D is unclear. The CDR3 runs to 14 residues. V was trimmed by 3 bases and J by 0 bases, leaving 8 bases between them. CDR3 protein: CASSFAGMNTEAFF. The CDR3 bases are TGTGCCAGCAGTTTCGCAGGTATGAACACTGAAGCTTTCTTT.

This clonotype has ten or more counts. This chain connects TRBV18 to TRBJ2-1, with D maybe TRBD2 (7 bases). Trimming stripped 2 bases from V and 6 bases from J, with 14 bases between. This CDR3 comprises 15 residues. Germline CDR1 reads KGHSH; CDR2 reads LQKENI. CDR3 in DNA: TGTGCCAGCTCACCAGAGGTGGGGGGGCGCAATGAGCAGTTCTTC. Its protein product is CASSPEVGGRNEQFF.

This clonotype was picked up many times. The V and J genes are TRBV18 and TRBJ1-1; D is uncertain. The CDR3 spans 13 residues. V dropped 2 bases and J dropped 2 bases, with 6 bases sitting between them. Per the germline V gene, CDR1 is KGHSH and CDR2 is LQKENI. The CDR3 nucleotides are TGTGCCAGCTCACCAGGGGAAAACACTGAAGCTTTCTTT. Its protein product is CASSPGENTEAFF.

At least ten counts were recorded for this clonotype. V gene TRBV6-5 combines with J gene TRBJ2-7; D is uncertain. The CDR3 spans 13 residues. The V end was cut by 5 bases, the J end by 2 bases, with 10 bases between. From germline, CDR1 is MNHEY and CDR2 SVGAGI. CDR3 region: CASSPLSPYEQYF. The CDR3 DNA reads TGTGCCAGCAGTCCCTTAAGCCCCTACGAGCAGTACTTC.